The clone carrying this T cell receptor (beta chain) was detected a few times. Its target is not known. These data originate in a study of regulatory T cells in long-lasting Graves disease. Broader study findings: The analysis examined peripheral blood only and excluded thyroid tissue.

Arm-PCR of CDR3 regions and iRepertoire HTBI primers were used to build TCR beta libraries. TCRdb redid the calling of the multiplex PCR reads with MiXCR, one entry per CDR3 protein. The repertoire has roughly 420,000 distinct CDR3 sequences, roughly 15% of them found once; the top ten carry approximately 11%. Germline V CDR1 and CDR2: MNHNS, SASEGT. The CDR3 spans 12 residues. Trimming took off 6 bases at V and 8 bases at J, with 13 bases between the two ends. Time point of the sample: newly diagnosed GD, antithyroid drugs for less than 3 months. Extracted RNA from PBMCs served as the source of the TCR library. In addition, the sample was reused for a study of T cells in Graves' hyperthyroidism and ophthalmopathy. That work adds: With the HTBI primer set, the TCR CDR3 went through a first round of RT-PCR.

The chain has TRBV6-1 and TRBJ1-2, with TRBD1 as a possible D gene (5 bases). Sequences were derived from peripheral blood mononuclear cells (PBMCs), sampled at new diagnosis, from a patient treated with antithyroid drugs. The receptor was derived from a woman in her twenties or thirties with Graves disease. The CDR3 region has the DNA TGTGCCAGCAGGATGCAGGGCGGCGGCTACACCTTC. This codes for CASRMQGGGYTF.